The T cell receptor beta chain described here comes from a study of identical twins. Study-wide findings and caveats: Twins' surplus sharing was weaker for beta out-of-frame sequences.

Germline-derived CDR1 and CDR2 are SGDLS and YYNGEE. V lost 0 bases, J lost 4 bases, and 0 bases stayed unmatched. This CDR3 contains 14 residues. Among all donors, each was a healthy Caucasian. Unique molecular identifiers were present on the cDNA, which also gained a universal primer site by template switching. TCRdb reprocessed the 5' RACE reads via MiXCR and lists one record per CDR3 protein. In the table there are approximately 600,000 distinct CDR3 sequences, 9.6% of which are singletons. This clonotype has more than one count but fewer than ten. Its antigen is unknown. The sample was also reused in another study, on yellow fever vaccine responses in identical twins.

The sequencing input was PBMCs. This sequence joins TRBV9 and TRBJ2-7; 11 bases fit TRBD2. This TCR was sampled from a woman younger than 30 in good health. CDR3 protein: CASSVASGGYEQYF. In DNA, the CDR3 is TGTGCCAGCAGCGTAGCTAGCGGGGGGTACGAGCAGTACTTC.